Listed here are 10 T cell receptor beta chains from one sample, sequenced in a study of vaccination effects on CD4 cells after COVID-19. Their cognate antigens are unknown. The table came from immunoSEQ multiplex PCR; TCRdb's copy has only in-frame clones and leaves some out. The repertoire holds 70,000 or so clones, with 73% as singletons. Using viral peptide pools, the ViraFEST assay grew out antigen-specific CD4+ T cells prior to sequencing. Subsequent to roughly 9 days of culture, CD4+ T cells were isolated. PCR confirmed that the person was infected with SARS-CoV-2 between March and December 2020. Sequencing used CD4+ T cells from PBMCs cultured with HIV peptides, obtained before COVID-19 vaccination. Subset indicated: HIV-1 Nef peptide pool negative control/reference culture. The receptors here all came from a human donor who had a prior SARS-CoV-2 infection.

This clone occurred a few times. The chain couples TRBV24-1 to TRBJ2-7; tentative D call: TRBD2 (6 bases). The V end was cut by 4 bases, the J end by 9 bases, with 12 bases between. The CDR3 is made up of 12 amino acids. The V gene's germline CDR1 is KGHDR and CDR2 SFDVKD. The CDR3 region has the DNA TGTGCCACCAGTGAAACTACGGGAGCGCAGTACTTC. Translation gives CATSETTGAQYF.

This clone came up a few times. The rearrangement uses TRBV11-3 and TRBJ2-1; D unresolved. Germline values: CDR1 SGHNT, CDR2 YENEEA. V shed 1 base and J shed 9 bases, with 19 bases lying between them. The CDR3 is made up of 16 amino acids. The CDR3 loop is CASSLGVPSVGAEQFF. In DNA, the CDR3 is TGTGCCAGCAGCTTAGGTGTCCCCAGCGTGGGTGCTGAGCAGTTCTTC.

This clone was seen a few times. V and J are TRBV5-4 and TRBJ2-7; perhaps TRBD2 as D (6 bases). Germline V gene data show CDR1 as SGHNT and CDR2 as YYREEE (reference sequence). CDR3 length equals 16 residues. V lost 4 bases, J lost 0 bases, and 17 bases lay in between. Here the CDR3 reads CASSPLTGSGSYEQYF. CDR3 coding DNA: TGTGCCAGCAGCCCGTTAACTGGTAGCGGCTCCTACGAGCAGTACTTC.

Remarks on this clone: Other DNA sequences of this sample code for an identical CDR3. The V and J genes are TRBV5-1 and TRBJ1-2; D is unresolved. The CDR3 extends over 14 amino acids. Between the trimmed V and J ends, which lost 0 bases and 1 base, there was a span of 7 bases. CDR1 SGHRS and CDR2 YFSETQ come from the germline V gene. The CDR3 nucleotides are TGCGCCAGCAGCTTGGCCGAGGGTAACTATGGCTACACCTTC. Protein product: CASSLAEGNYGYTF. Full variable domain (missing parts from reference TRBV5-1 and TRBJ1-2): KAGVTQTPRYLIKTRGQQVTLSCSPISGHRSVSWYQQTPGQGLQFLFEYFSETQRNKGNFPGRFSGRQFSNSRSEMNVSTLELGDSALYLCASSLAEGNYGYTFGSGTRLTVV.

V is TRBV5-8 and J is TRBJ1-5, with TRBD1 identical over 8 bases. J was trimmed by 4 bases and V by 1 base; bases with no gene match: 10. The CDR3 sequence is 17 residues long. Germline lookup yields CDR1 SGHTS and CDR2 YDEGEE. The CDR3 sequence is CASSLFLGTGENQPQHF. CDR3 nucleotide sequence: TGTGCCAGCAGCTTGTTTCTCGGGACAGGCGAAAATCAGCCCCAGCATTTT. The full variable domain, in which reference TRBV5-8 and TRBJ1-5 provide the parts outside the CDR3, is EAGVTQSPTHLIKTRGQQATLRCSPISGHTSVYWYQQALGLGLQFLLWYDEGEERNRGNFPPRFSGRQFPNYSSELNVNALELEDSALYLCASSLFLGTGENQPQHFGDGTRLSIL.

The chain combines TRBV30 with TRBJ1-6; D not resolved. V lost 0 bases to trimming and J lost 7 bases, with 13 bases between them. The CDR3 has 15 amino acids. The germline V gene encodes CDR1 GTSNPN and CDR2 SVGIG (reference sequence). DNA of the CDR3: TGTGCCTGGAGTGTACGAGGCTTTCCAAATTCACCCCTCCACTTT. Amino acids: CAWSVRGFPNSPLHF.

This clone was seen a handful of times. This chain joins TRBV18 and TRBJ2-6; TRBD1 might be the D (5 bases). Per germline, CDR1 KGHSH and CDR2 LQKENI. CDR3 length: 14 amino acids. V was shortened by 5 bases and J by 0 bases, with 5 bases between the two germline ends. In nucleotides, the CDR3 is TGTGCCAGCTCAGACAGCTCTGGGGCCAACGTCCTGACTTTC. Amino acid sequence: CASSDSSGANVLTF.

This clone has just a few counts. CDR3 residues: CAWSLTGRTSPLHF. CDR3 nucleotide sequence: TGTGCCTGGAGTTTGACAGGGAGGACTTCACCCCTCCACTTT. The rearrangement joins TRBV30 to TRBJ1-6, with 7 bases identical to TRBD1. The V segment lost 2 bases and the J segment 9 bases; nucleotides outside the gene matches: 7. The CDR3 extends over 14 amino acids. Germline CDR1 reads GTSNPN; CDR2 reads SVGIG (reference sequence).

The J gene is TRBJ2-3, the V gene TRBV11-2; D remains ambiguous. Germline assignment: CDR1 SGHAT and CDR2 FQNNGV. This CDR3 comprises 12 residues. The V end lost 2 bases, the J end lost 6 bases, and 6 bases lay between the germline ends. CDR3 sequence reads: CASSLMGDTQYF. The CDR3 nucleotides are TGTGCCAGCAGCTTAATGGGGGATACGCAGTATTTT.

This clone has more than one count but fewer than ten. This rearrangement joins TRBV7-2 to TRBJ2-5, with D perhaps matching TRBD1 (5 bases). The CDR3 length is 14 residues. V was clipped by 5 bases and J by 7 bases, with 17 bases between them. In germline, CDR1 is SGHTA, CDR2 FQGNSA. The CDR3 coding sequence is TGTGCCAGCAGCGTTACAGGTGGAGCGCGGACCCAGTACTTC. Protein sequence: CASSVTGGARTQYF.